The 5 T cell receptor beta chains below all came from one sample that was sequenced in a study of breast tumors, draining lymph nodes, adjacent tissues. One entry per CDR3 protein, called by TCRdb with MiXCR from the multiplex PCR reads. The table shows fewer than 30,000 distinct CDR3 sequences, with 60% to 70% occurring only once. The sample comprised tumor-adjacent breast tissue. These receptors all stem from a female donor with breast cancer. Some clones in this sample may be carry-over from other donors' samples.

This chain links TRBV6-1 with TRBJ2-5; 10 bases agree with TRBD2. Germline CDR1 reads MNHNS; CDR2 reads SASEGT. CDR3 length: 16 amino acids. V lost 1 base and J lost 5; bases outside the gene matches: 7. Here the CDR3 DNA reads TGTGCCAGCAGTGAAGGGCTAGCGGGAGCCCGGGAGACCCAGTACTTC. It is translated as CASSEGLAGARETQYF.

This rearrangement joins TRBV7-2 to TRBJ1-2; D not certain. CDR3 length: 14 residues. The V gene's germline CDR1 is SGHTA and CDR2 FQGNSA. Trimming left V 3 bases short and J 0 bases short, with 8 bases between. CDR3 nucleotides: TGTGCCAGCAGCTTTGTTGCGTCTAACTATGGCTACACCTTC. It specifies CASSFVASNYGYTF.

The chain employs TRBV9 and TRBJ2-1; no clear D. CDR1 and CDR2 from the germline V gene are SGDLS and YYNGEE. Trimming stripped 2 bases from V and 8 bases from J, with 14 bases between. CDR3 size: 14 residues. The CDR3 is CASSVGFRLYEQFF. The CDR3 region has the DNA TGTGCCAGCAGCGTCGGATTTCGGTTGTATGAGCAGTTCTTC. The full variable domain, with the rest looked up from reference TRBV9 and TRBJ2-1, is DSGVTQTPKHLITATGQRVTLRCSPRSGDLSVYWYQQSLDQGLQFLIQYYNGEERAKGNILERFSAQQFPDLHSELNLSSLELGDSALYFCASSVGFRLYEQFFGPGTRLTVL.

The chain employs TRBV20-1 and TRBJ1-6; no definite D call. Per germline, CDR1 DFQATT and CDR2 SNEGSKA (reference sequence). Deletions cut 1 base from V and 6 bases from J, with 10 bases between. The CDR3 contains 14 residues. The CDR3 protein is CSARVTSSNSPLHF. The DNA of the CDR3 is TGCAGTGCTAGAGTTACATCTTCTAATTCACCCCTCCACTTT.

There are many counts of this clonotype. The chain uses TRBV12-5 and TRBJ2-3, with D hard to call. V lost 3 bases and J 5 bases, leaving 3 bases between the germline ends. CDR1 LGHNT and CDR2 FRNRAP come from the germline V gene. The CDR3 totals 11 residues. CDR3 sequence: CASGLGDTQYF. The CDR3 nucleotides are TGTGCTAGTGGTTTAGGAGATACGCAGTATTTT.